This entry lists 17 T cell receptor beta chains sequenced from one sample in a study of T cells in Graves' hyperthyroidism and ophthalmopathy (dated by TCRdb to about 2019). Library creation used multiplex PCR. The instrument was an Illumina HiSeq 2000. The TCR beta CDR3 regions were amplified from the RNA transcripts. A first-round RT-PCR of the TCR CDR3 used the HTBI primer set with the Qiagen OneStep RT-PCR kit. The raw public reads went through TCRdb reprocessing: fastp at Q25, MiXCR clone calling, in-frame beta chains kept. Each CDR3 protein appears once, grouped with its most common genes and DNA. In this sample the table shows 350,000 or so distinct CDR3 sequences, roughly 20% of which occur a single time. The ten top clones hold around 15% of the sample. The sequencing input was blood. Every receptor here comes from a woman between 40 and 50 years old with Graves' ophthalmopathy.

This clonotype was seen ten or more times. This rearrangement joins TRBV9 to TRBJ2-5; D is tentatively TRBD1 or TRBD2 (6 bases each). CDR1 is SGDLS and CDR2 is YYNGEE in the germline V gene. CDR3 size: 16 residues. The V gene lost 0 bases and the J gene lost 1 base, with 13 bases spanning the gap. CDR3 in amino acids: CASSVEGGPPQETQYF. The CDR3 DNA is TGTGCCAGCAGCGTAGAGGGGGGCCCTCCCCAAGAGACCCAGTACTTC.

This clonotype was recorded many times. CDR3 sequence: CSASTNTGELFF. In DNA, the CDR3 is TGCAGCGCATCAACGAACACCGGGGAGCTGTTTTTT. The gene calls are TRBV29-1 and TRBJ2-2; D is uncertain. The germline gives CDR1 SQVTM, CDR2 ANQGSEA. The CDR3 sequence is 12 residues long. V was pared by 7 bases and J by 0 bases, with 6 bases between.

This clonotype was seen ten or more times. The chain recombines TRBV30 with TRBJ2-7, with D possibly matching TRBD2 (5 bases). The V and J ends lost 0 bases and 7 bases respectively, with 22 bases between them. Per germline, CDR1 GTSNPN and CDR2 SVGIG (reference sequence). There are 16 residues in the CDR3. CDR3 sequence reads: CAWSVPSRLGRGEQYF. The CDR3 DNA is TGTGCCTGGAGTGTACCTTCCCGGCTGGGGAGAGGAGAGCAGTACTTC.

For this clonotype: A much larger clone lies one base from this, so it may be a read error. V gene TRBV19 combines with J gene TRBJ2-5; D not resolved. The CDR3 loop spans 11 amino acids. Trimming cost V 8 bases and J 5 bases, with 9 bases left between them. Germline-derived CDR1 and CDR2 are LNHDA and SQIVND (reference sequence). CDR3 loop: CASGWCETQYF. The CDR3 DNA reads TGTGCCAGTGGGTGGTGTGAGACCCAGTACTTC.

This clonotype was picked up many times. The chain combines TRBV12-3 or TRBV12-4 with TRBJ1-5; D not certain. The V end was cut by 6 bases, the J end by 0 bases, with 6 bases between. This CDR3 has 13 amino acids. The CDR3 loop is CASRLNSNQPQHF. The DNA for the CDR3 is TGTGCCAGCAGACTCAATAGCAATCAGCCCCAGCATTTT.

This clonotype was detected many times. This chain uses TRBV7-3 with TRBJ2-2; D might be TRBD1 (5 bases). The V end was cut by 6 bases, the J end by 3 bases, with 11 bases between. CDR3 length equals 14 residues. Germline V gene sequence: CDR1 SGHTA, CDR2 FQGTGA. The CDR3 is CASRQDGDTGELFF. The CDR3, as DNA: TGTGCCAGCAGACAGGACGGAGACACCGGGGAGCTGTTTTTT.

This clonotype was seen repeatedly, ten times or more. This chain joins TRBV19 and TRBJ1-5; D ambiguous. V lost 0 bases and J 7 bases, leaving 7 bases between the germline ends. Germline-derived CDR1 and CDR2 are LNHDA and SQIVND (reference sequence). CDR3 length: 13 amino acids. CDR3 protein: CASSIDSRQPQHF. The CDR3 coding sequence is TGTGCCAGTAGTATAGATTCCCGACAGCCCCAGCATTTT.

This clonotype occurred many times. The chain carries TRBV5-1 and TRBJ1-1; the D is unclear. The germline V gene has CDR1 SGHRS and CDR2 YFSETQ. This CDR3 contains 13 residues. Trimming shortened V by 1 base and J by 4 bases, and 8 bases separated the two germline ends. The CDR3 loop reads CASSLFGRTEAFF. The CDR3 coding sequence is TGCGCCAGCAGCTTGTTTGGTCGCACTGAAGCTTTCTTT.

This clonotype was counted many times. This chain uses TRBV2 with TRBJ1-5, with a possible D match to TRBD1 (6 bases). From germline, CDR1 is SNHLY and CDR2 FYNNEI. This CDR3 is 15 amino acids long. V was cut by 3 bases and J by 4 bases, with 13 bases left in between. CDR3 protein: CASSEARGWNQPQHF. The CDR3 bases are TGTGCCAGCAGTGAGGCCAGGGGCTGGAATCAGCCCCAGCATTTT.

In this sample, this clonotype turned up many times. The genes are TRBV7-2 and TRBJ1-5; unclear D gene. The CDR3 loop spans 13 amino acids. Trimming removed 5 bases at V and 5 bases at J, with 10 bases between. Per the germline V gene, CDR1 is SGHTA and CDR2 is FQGNSA. CDR3 DNA: TGTGCCAGCAGCCCCAACGGGGATCAGCCCCAGCATTTT. The encoded protein is CASSPNGDQPQHF.

The rearrangement uses TRBV6-5 and TRBJ1-1; 8 bases fit TRBD1. The germline gives CDR1 MNHEY, CDR2 SVGAGI. The CDR3 length is 16 residues. The V segment lost 2 bases and the J segment 0 bases; nucleotides outside the gene matches: 5. CDR3 sequence (DNA): TGTGCCAGCAGTTACCGGGACAGGCTTTTGAACACTGAAGCTTTCTTT. Translating gives CASSYRDRLLNTEAFF.

This clonotype was counted ten times or more. The rearrangement joins TRBV27 to TRBJ1-2; no clear D. The CDR3 sequence is 14 residues long. Germline CDR1 and CDR2: MNHEY and SMNVEV (reference sequence). The V end lost 5 bases, the J end lost 6 bases, and 16 bases lay between the germline ends. CDR3 bases: TGTGCCAGCAGTCCGAGGGCCTCGCGGGATGGCTACACCTTC. Residues: CASSPRASRDGYTF.

This rearrangement joins TRBV28 to TRBJ1-5, with a tentative D call TRBD1 (5 bases). In germline, CDR1 is MDHEN, CDR2 SYDVKM. The ends were cut back, 2 bases at V and 2 bases at J, with 16 bases in the middle. CDR3 size: 17 residues. CDR3 DNA sequence: TGTGCCAGCAGTTTAGGGGCAGGGATGTTGGGCAATCAGCCCCAGCATTTT. As protein: CASSLGAGMLGNQPQHF.

Ten or more counts support this clonotype. This chain joins TRBV28 and TRBJ1-5; D unclear. CDR3 length: 16 residues. Looked up from germline, CDR1 is MDHEN and CDR2 is SYDVKM. V shed 4 bases and J shed 2 bases, with 15 bases lying between them. CDR3 nucleotides: TGTGCCAGCAGTTCCTCCCGTTGGGTTGGCAATCAGCCCCAGCATTTT. Protein product: CASSSSRWVGNQPQHF.

The sample holds many counts of this clonotype. CDR3 region: CSVARAVDYGYTF. The CDR3 region has the DNA TGCAGCGTTGCGAGGGCAGTGGATTATGGCTACACCTTC. V and J are TRBV29-1 and TRBJ1-2; no definite D call. There are 13 residues in the CDR3. The V end lost 4 bases, the J end lost 5 bases, and 14 bases lay between the germline ends. Germline CDR1 reads SQVTM; CDR2 reads ANQGSEA.

This clonotype was found many times. The chain employs TRBV5-1 and TRBJ1-1; D is unclear. Germline assignment: CDR1 SGHRS and CDR2 YFSETQ. V gave up 0 bases and J gave up 0 bases, with 9 bases separating them. CDR3 size: 15 residues. The CDR3 nucleotides read TGCGCCAGCAGCTTGGCCGGGAAGATGAACACTGAAGCTTTCTTT. Its translation: CASSLAGKMNTEAFF.

This clonotype has ten or more counts. This sequence joins TRBV15 and TRBJ1-5; a possible D gene is TRBD1 (6 bases). Germline lookup yields CDR1 LNHNV and CDR2 YYDKDF (reference sequence). The CDR3 has 17 amino acids. V gave up 5 bases and J gave up 3 bases, with 20 bases separating them. CDR3 region: CATSSTLGDKDNQPQHF. The CDR3 bases are TGTGCCACCAGCTCCACTCTGGGGGACAAAGACAATCAGCCCCAGCATTTT.